This T cell receptor beta chain was captured in a study of blood T cell repertoires in COVID-19. Per the original data handling: By means of reference gene primer amplification, nucleated cell counts were estimated. TCRdb's copy holds only in-frame clones and misses some; the assay was immunoSEQ multiplex PCR. V, J and clone size were drawn from that table, and D and trimming were deduced from the DNA. Of 150,000 to 200,000 clones listed, less than 85% are singletons. The CDR3 contains 15 residues. Germline CDR1 is LGHNA and CDR2 is YSLEER. Trimming left V 0 bases short and J 6 bases short, with 13 bases between.

The chain is built from TRBV4-3 and TRBJ2-3; D is ambiguous. The receptor was isolated from an older woman with COVID-19, enrolled during active disease. The sample was peripheral blood. DNA of the CDR3: TGCGCCAGCAGCCAAGACCCACTACCCCCCGATACGCAGTATTTT. Amino acid sequence: CASSQDPLPPDTQYF.